The entry below gives a single T cell receptor (beta chain) sequence along with its context. The target antigen is unknown. A much more abundant neighbour one base away suggests this may be a read error. V lost 0 bases and J lost 4; bases outside the gene matches: 3. Germline V gene lookup returns CDR1 SGDLS and CDR2 YYNGEE. This CDR3 is built from 15 residues. This record belongs to a study of response to subunit inactivated influenza vaccine. TCRdb reanalysed the RT-PCR reads using MiXCR and keeps one entry per CDR3 protein. The profile shows fewer than 800,000 distinct CDR3 sequences, about a sixth of them singletons. Overall study results and limits: T cells newly recruited by each seasonal influenza vaccination are few, the authors suggested.

The TCR originated in a man over 45 who received an inactivated influenza vaccine. The specimen was PBMCs from blood, collected 11 to 12 days after vaccination. The V and J genes are TRBV9 and TRBJ2-1, with 8 bases that match TRBD2. CDR3 nucleotide sequence: TGTGCCAGCAGCGTAGCGGCTAGCGGGTACAATGAGCAGTTCTTC. This codes for CASSVAASGYNEQFF. Using reference TRBV9 and TRBJ2-1 for the parts outside the CDR3, the full variable domain is DSGVTQTPKHLITATGQRVTLRCSPRSGDLSVYWYQQSLDQGLQFLIQYYNGEERAKGNILERFSAQQFPDLHSELNLSSLELGDSALYFCASSVAASGYNEQFFGPGTRLTVL.